The T cell receptor beta chain under discussion was sequenced for a study of T-cell reconstitution after alpha-beta-depleted transplantation in children. The CDR3 has 18 residues. The V and J ends lost 5 bases and 0 bases, in that order; junction bases with no gene match: 12. Germline CDR1 is SGHRS and CDR2 is YFSETQ. Study findings and constraints: From surviving recipient T cells and thymic progenitors came the high day-60 TCRbeta diversity observed in some patients. The study reportedly traced alpha-beta T cells about two months after transplant to several hundred expanded graft clones. Counts and diversity of T cells one year after transplant came mostly from newly produced T cells.

Using unique molecular identifiers, the investigators prepared the TCRbeta library. MiXCR was run by TCRdb on the PCR reads, yielding one entry per CDR3 protein. The sample includes some 260,000 distinct CDR3 sequences, roughly a quarter seen only once; the top ten take about 4.8%. There are a few counts of this clonotype. Its antigen remains unidentified. The chain is built from TRBV5-1 and TRBJ2-1; TRBD2 matches at 9 bases. This TCR derives from a female patient aged 2-9 years who had a stem cell transplant for congenital amegakaryocytic thrombocytopenia, so the T cells may come from the graft donor. The sequenced sample was PBMCs, mostly from graft donor cells, obtained 360 days after TCRalphabeta/CD19-depleted stem cell transplant. The CDR3 reads CASRRFLAGESSYNEQFF. The CDR3 nucleotides are TGCGCCAGCAGACGTTTTTTAGCGGGAGAGAGCTCCTACAATGAGCAGTTCTTC.